What follows describes a single T cell receptor (beta chain). Antigen specificity is unknown. V lost 5 bases and J 5 bases, leaving 15 bases between the germline ends. CDR3 length: 14 residues. Germline lookup yields CDR1 MDHEN and CDR2 SYDVKM. The data are from a study of cytomegalovirus exposure and HLA in healthy donors. General observations from the study: Earlier analysis yielded a pattern in which most TCR beta V segments were productive about 90% or about 30% of the time. It was about 180 TCR beta chains that were listed as cytomegalovirus-associated. Rarity marked most TCR sequences, yet some public TCRs occurred in many donors.

A multiplex PCR was run with 60 Vbeta primers and 13 Jbeta primers. The table came from immunoSEQ multiplex PCR; TCRdb's copy has only in-frame clones and leaves some out. This sample has 150,000 to 200,000 clones, with just over 75% found just once. The sample was PBMCs. The sequence came from a woman aged 30 to 39 in good health and CMV-seropositive. The chain is built from TRBV28 and TRBJ2-5, with D tentatively TRBD1 (6 bases). The CDR3 DNA follows: TGTGCCAGCAGTCCGCAGGGGTTGGAGGAGACCCAGTACTTC. The encoded protein is CASSPQGLEETQYF. Using reference TRBV28 and TRBJ2-5 for the parts outside the CDR3, the full variable domain is DVKVTQSSRYLVKRTGEKVFLECVQDMDHENMFWYRQDPGLGLRLIYFSYDVKMKEKGDIPEGYSVSREKKERFSLILESASTNQTSMYLCASSPQGLEETQYFGPGTRLLVL.